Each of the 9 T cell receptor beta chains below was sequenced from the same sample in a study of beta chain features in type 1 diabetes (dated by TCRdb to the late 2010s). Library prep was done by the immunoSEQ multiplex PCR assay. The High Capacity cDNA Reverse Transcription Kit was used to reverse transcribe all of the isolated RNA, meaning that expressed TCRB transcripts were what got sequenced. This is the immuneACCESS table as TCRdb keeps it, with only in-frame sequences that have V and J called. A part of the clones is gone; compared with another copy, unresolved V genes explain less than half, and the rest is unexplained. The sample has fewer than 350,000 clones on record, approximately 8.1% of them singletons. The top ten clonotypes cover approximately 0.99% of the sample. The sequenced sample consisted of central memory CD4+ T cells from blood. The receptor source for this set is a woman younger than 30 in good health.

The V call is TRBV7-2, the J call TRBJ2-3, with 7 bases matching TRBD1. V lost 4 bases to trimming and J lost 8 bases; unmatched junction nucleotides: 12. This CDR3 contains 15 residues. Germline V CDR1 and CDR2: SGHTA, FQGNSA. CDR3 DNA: TGTGCCAGCAGCTGGACAGGAGTTACGATAGGTACGCAGTATTTT. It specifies CASSWTGVTIGTQYF.

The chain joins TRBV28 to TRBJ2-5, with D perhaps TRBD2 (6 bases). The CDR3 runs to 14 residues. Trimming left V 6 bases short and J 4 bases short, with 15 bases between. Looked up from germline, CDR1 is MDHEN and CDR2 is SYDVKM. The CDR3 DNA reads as TGTGCCAGCAGAGGTCCTCGGGACTCAGAGACCCAGTACTTC. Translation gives CASRGPRDSETQYF.

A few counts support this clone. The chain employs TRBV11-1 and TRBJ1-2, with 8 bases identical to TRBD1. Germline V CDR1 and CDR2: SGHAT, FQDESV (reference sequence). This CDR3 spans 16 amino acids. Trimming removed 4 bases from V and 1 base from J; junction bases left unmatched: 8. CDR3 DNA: TGTGCCAGCAGCTATTCCGGGACAGGACATAACTATGGCTACACCTTC. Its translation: CASSYSGTGHNYGYTF.

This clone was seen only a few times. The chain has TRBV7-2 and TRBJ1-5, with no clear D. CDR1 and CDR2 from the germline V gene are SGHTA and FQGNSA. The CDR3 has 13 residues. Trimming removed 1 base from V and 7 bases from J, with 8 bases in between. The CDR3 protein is CASSLDAGQPQHF. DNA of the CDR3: TGTGCCAGCAGCTTAGACGCAGGCCAGCCCCAGCATTTT.

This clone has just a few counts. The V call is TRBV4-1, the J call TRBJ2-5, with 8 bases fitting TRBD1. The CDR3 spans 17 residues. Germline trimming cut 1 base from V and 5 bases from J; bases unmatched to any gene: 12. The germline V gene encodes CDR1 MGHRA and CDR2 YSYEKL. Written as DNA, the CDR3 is TGCGCCAGCAGCCAAGGAGTCCCGGGACAGGATTTGGAGACCCAGTACTTC. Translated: CASSQGVPGQDLETQYF.

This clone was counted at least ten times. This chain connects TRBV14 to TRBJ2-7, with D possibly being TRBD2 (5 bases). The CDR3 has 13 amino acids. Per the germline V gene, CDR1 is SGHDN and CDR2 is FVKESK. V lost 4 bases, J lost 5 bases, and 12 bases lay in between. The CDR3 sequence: CASSRGFLNEQYV. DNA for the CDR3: TGTGCCAGCAGCCGAGGGTTTCTCAACGAGCAGTACGTC.

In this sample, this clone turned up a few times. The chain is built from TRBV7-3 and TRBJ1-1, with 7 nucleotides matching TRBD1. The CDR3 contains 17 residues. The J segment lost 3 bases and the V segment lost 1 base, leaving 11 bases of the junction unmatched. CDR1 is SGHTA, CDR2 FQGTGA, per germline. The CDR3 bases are TGTGCCAGCAGCTTAAGAGCAGGGGGAGTTTTGGACACTGAAGCTTTCTTT. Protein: CASSLRAGGVLDTEAFF.

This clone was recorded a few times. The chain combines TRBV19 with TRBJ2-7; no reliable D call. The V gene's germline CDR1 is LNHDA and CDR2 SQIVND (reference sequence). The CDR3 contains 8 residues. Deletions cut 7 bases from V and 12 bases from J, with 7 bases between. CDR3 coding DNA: TGTGCCAGTATTGTGGGGTACGTC. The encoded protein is CASIVGYV.

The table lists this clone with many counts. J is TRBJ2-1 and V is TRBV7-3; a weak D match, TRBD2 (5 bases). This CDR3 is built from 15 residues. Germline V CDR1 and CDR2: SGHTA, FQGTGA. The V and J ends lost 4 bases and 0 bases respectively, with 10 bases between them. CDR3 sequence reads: CASSSTTNSYNEQFF. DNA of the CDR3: TGTGCCAGCAGCTCTACGACTAACTCCTACAATGAGCAGTTCTTC.